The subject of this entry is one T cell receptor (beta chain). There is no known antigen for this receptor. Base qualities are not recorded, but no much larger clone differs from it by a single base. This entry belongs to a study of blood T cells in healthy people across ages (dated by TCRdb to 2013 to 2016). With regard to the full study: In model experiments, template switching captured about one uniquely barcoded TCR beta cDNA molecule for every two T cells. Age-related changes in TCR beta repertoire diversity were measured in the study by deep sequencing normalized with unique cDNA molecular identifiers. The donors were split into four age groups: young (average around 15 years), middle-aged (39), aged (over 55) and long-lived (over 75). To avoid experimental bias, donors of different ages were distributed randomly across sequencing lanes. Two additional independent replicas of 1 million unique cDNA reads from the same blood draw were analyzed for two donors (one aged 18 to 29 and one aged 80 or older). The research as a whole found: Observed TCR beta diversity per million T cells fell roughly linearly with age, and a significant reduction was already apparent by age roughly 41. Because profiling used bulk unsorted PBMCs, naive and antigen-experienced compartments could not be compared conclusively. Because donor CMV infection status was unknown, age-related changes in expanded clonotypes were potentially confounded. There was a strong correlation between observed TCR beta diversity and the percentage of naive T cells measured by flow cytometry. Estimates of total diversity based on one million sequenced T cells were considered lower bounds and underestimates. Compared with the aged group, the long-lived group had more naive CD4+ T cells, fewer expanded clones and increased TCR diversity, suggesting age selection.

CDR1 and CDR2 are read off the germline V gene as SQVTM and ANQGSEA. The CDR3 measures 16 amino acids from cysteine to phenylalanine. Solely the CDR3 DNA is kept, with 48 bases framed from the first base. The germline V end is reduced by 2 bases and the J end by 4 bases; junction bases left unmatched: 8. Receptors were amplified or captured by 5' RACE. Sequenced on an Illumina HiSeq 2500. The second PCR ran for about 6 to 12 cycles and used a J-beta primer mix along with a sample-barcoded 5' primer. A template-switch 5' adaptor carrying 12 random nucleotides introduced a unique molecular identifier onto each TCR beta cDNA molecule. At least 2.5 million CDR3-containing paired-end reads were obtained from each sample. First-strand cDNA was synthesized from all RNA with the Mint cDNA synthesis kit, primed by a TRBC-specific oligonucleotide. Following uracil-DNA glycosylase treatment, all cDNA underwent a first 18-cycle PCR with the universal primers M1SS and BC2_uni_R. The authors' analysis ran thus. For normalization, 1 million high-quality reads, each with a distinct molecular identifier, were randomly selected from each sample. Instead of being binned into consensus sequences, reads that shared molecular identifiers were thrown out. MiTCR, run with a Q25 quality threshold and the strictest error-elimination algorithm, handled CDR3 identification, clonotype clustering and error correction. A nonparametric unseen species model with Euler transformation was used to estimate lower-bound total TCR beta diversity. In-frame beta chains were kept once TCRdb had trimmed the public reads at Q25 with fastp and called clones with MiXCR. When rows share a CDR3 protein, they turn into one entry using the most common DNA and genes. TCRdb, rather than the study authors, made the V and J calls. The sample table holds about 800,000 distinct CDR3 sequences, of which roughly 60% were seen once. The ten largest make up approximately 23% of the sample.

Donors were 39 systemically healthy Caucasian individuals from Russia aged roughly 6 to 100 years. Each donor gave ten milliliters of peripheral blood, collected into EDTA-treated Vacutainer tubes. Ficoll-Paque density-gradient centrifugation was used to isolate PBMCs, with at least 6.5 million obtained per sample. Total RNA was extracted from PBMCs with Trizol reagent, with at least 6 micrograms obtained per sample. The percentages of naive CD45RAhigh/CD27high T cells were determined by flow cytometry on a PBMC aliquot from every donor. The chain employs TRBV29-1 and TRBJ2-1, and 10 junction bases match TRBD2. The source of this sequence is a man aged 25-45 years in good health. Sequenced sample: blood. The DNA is TGCAGCGTTGAAACCGGGACTAGCGAGGAATACAATGAGCAGTTCTTC. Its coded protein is CSVETGTSEEYNEQFF.